This TCR beta chain was captured by sequencing in a study of T cell responses to AZD1222 COVID-19 vaccine. Study-wide results and caveats: As reported, nearly half of all spike-specific TCRs target variant regions that are unmutated. Possibly, clonal diversity was underestimated; donors were largely white British and included more females. Across the whole spike, CD4 TCRs peaked at regions 160-218 and 743-854.

Concerning this clone: Its antigen is unknown.

Germline CDR1 reads SNHLY; CDR2 reads FYNNEI. V lost 3 bases and J lost 9, with 6 bases in between. This CDR3 has 11 amino acids. The table came from immunoSEQ multiplex PCR; TCRdb's copy has only in-frame clones and leaves some out. This sample yields approximately 120,000 clones, of which roughly 90% are seen a single time; 4.4% belongs to the top ten. The source was peripheral blood, collected on day 0 of AZD1222 vaccination. The chain employs TRBV2 and TRBJ2-1, with D tentatively TRBD2 (5 bases). The TCR was taken from an adult in good health. The CDR3 region has the DNA TGTGCCAGCAGTGACGGGGTTGAGCAGTTCTTC. Translation gives CASSDGVEQFF. The full variable domain, its missing parts supplied by reference TRBV2 and TRBJ2-1, is EPEVTQTPSHQVTQMGQEVILRCVPISNHLYFYWYRQILGQKVEFLVSFYNNEISEKSEIFDDQFSVERPDGSNFTLKIRSTKLEDSAMYFCASSDGVEQFFGPGTRLTVL.